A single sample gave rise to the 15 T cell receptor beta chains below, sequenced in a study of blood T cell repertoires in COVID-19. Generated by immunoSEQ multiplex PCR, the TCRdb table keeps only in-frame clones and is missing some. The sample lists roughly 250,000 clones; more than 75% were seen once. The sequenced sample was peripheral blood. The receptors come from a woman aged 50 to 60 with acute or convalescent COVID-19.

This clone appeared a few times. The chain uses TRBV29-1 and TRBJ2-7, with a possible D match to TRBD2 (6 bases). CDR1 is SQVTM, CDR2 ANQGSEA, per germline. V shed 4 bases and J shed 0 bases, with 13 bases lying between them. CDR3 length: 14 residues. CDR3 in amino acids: CSVGSGTDSYEQYF. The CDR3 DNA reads TGCAGCGTTGGATCCGGGACTGACTCCTACGAGCAGTACTTC.

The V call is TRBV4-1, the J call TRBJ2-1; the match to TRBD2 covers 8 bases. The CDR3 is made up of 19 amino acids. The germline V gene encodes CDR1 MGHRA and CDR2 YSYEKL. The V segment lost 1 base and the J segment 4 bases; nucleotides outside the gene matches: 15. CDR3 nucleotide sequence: TGCGCCAGCAGCCAAGCTCCGCCGAGGAGCGGGAGTATATACAATGAGCAGTTCTTC. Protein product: CASSQAPPRSGSIYNEQFF.

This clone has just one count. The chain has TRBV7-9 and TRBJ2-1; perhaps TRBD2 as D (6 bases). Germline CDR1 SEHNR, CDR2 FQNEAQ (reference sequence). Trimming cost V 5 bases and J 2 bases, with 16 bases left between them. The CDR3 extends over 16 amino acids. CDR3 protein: CASSPRGAGPYNEQFF. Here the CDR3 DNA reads TGTGCCAGCAGCCCCCGGGGCGCGGGGCCCTACAATGAGCAGTTCTTC.

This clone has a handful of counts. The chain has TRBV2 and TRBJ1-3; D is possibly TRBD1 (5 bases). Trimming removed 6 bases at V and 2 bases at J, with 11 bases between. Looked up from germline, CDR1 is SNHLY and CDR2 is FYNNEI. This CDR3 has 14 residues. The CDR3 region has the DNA TGTGCCAGCAGCTCGCAGGGTGCTGGAAACACCATATATTTT. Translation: CASSSQGAGNTIYF.

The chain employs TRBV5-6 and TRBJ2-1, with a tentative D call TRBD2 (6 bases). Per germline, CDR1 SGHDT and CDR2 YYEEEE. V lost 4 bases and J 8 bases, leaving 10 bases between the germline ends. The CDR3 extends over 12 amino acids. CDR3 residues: CASSPGGYEQFF. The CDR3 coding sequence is TGTGCCAGCAGCCCTGGGGGGTATGAGCAGTTCTTC.

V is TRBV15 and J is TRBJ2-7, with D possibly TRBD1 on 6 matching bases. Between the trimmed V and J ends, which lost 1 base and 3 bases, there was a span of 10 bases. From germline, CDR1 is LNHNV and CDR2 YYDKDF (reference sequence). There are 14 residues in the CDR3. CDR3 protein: CATSRGPGDYEQYF. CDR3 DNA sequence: TGTGCCACCAGCAGAGGCCCAGGGGACTACGAGCAGTACTTC.

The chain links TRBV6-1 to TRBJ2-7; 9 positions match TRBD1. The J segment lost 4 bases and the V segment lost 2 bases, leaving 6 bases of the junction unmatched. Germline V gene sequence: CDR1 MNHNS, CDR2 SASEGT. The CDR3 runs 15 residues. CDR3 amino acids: CASSEWDREPYEQYF. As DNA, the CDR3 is TGTGCCAGCAGTGAATGGGACAGGGAGCCTTACGAGCAGTACTTC.

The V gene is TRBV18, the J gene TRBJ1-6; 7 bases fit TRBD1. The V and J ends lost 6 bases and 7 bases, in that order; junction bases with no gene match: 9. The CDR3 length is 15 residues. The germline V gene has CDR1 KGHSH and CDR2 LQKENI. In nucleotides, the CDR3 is TGTGCCAGCTCTCCCGCCGGGACAGCAAATTCACCCCTCCACTTT. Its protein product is CASSPAGTANSPLHF.

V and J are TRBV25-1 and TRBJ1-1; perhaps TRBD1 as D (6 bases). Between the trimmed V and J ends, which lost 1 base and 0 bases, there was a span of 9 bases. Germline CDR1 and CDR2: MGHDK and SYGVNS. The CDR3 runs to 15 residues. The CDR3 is CASSESGAVNTEAFF. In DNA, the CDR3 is TGTGCCAGCAGTGAATCAGGGGCCGTGAACACTGAAGCTTTCTTT.

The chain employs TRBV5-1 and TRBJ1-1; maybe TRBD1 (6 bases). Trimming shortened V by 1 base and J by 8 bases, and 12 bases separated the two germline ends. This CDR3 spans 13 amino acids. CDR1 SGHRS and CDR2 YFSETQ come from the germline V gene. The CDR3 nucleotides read TGCGCCAGCAGCTTGATTCCGGGACAAGAAGCTTTCTTT. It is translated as CASSLIPGQEAFF.

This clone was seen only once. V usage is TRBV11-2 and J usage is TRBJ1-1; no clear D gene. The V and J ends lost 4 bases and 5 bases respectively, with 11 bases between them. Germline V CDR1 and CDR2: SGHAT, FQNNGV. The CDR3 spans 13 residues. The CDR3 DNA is TGTGCCAGCAGCTCTCAATTGAGGACTGAAGCTTTCTTT. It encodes CASSSQLRTEAFF.

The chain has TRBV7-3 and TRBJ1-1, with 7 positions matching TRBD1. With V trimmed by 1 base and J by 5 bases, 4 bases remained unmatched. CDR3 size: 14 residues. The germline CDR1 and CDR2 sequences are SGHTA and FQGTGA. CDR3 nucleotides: TGTGCCAGCAGCTTAAATCCAGGGGGGACTGAAGCTTTCTTT. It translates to CASSLNPGGTEAFF.

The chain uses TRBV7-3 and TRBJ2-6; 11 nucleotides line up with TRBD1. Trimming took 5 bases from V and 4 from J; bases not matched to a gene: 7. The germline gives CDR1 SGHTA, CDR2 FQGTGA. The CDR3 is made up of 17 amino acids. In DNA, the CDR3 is TGTGCCAGCAGCCTCGGACAGGGGGCCGCCGGGGCCAACGTCCTGACTTTC. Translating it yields CASSLGQGAAGANVLTF.

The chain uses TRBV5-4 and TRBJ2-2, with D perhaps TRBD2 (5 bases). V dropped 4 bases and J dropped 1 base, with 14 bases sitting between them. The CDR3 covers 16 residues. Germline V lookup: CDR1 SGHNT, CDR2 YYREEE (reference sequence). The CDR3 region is CASSPPGNRNTGELFF. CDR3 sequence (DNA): TGTGCCAGCAGCCCGCCCGGGAACAGGAACACCGGGGAGCTGTTTTTT.

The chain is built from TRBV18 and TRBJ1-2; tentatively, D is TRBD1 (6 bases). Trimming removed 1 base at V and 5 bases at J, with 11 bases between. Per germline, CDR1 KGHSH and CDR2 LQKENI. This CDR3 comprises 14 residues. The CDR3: CASSPQRTGYGYTF. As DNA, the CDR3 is TGTGCCAGCTCACCACAAAGAACAGGGTATGGCTACACCTTC.